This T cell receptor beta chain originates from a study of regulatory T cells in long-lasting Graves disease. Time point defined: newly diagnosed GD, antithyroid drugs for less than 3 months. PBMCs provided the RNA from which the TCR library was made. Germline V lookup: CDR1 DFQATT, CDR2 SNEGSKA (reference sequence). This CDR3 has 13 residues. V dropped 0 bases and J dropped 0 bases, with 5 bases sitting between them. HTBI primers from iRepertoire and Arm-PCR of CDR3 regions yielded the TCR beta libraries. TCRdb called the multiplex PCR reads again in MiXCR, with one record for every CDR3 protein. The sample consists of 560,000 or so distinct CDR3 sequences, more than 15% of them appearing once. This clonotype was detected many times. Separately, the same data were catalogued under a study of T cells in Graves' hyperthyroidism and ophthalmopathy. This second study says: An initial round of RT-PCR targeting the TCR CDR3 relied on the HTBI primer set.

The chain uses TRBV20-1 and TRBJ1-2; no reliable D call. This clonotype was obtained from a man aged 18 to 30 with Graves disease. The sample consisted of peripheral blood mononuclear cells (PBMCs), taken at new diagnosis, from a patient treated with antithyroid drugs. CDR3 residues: CSAREGTNYGYTF. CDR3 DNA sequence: TGCAGTGCTAGAGAGGGTACTAACTATGGCTACACCTTC.